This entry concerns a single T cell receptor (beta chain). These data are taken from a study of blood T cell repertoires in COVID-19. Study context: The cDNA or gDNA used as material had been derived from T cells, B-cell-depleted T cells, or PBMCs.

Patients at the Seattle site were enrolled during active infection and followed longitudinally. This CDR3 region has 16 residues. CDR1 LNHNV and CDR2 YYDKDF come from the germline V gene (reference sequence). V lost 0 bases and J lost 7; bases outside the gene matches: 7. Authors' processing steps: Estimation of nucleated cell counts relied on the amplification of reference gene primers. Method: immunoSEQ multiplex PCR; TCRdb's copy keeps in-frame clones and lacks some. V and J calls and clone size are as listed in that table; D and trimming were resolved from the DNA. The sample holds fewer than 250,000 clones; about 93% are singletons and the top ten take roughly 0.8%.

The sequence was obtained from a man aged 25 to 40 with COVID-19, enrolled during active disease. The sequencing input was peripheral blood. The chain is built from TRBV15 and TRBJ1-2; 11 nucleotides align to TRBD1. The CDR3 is CATSREAPGQGVGYTF. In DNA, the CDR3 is TGTGCCACCAGCAGAGAGGCCCCGGGACAGGGGGTTGGCTACACCTTC.